The following is a T cell receptor (beta chain) sequence with its context. The antigen is unknown. Germline values: CDR1 SGHNT, CDR2 YYREEE (reference sequence). V gave up 4 bases and J gave up 12 bases; unmatched junction bases: 6. The CDR3 contains 12 residues. Assay used: immunoSEQ multiplex PCR; TCRdb lists only in-frame clones, some missing. The sample records around 1.4 million clones, 98% to 99% being singletons. The data are from a study of shared clonotypes between healthy human individuals. Across the whole study: Donors had three CD4 naive, three CD4 memory, two CD8 naive and one CD8 memory plate apiece. Study findings and constraints: Clonotypes which were not shared had lower generation probabilities than clonotypes that all four donors shared.

The V and J genes are TRBV5-4 and TRBJ2-1; 8 positions agree with TRBD1. The sequenced sample consisted of naive CD4+ T cells sorted from blood. Subset in this sample: CD45RA+ positively selected. The TCR originated in a man aged 25 to 40 in good health. For the CDR3, the DNA is TGTGCCAGCAGCGTATCACAGGGGGTGCAGTTCTTC. This encodes CASSVSQGVQFF.